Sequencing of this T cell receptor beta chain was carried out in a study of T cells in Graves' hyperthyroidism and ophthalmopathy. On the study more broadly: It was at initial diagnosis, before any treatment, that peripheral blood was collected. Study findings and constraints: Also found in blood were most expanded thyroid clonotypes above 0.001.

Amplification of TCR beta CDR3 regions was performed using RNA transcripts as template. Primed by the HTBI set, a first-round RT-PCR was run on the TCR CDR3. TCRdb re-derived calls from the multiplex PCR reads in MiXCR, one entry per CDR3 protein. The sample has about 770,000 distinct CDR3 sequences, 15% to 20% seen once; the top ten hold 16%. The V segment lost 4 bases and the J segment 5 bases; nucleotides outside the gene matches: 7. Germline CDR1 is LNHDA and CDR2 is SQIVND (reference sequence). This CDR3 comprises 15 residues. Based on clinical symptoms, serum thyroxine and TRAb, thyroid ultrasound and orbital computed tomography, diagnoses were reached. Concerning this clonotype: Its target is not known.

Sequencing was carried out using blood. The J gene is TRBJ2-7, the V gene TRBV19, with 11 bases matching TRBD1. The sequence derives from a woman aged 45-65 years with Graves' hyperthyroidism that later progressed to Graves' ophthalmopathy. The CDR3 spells CASSNTGQGVHEQYF. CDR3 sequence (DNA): TGTGCCAGTAGTAACACGGGACAGGGGGTCCACGAGCAGTACTTC.